Listed below are T cell receptor beta chains from one sample, sequenced in a study of cytomegalovirus exposure and HLA in healthy donors. Only in-frame clones appear in the TCRdb table, and some are missing; sequencing was by immunoSEQ multiplex PCR. The sample shows roughly 150,000 clones, 70% to 90% of them seen only once. What was sequenced was PBMCs. The receptors here all came from a man aged 30 to 45 in good health and CMV-seropositive. The CDR3 runs from the conserved cysteine through the conserved F or W. A D gene is named only where the DNA matches it firmly. Not all rows give a size; the values are once, few, many and, for expanded clones, a class.

J	D	V	size	CDR3	DNA
TRBJ2-7	.	TRBV4-3	.	CASSQDWFTGVRGSYEQYF	TGCGCCAGCAGCCAAGATTGGTTTACGGGAGTAAGGGGCTCCTACGAGCAGTACTTC
TRBJ1-5	.	TRBV6-1	.	CASSEGPYSNQPQHF	TGTGCCAGCAGTGAAGGTCCCTATAGCAATCAGCCCCAGCATTTT
TRBJ2-1	TRBD2	TRBV19	.	CASTVTSGPYNEQFF	TGTGCCAGTACCGTGACTAGCGGTCCTTACAATGAGCAGTTCTTC
TRBJ2-3	.	TRBV29-1	few	CSVGTDLTDTQYF	TGCAGCGTTGGGACAGACCTCACAGATACGCAGTATTTT
TRBJ2-1	TRBD2	TRBV9	.	CASSVGSGGPYNEQFF	TGTGCCAGCAGCGTCGGTAGCGGGGGCCCCTACAATGAGCAGTTCTTC
TRBJ2-1	.	TRBV23-1	.	CASLSHQRPYNEQFF	TGCGCCAGCCTCAGTCATCAGCGCCCCTACAATGAGCAGTTCTTC
TRBJ2-7	.	TRBV5-5	once	CASTLSYEQYF	TGTGCCAGCACTCTCTCCTACGAGCAGTACTTC
TRBJ2-5	TRBD2	TRBV7-2	.	CASSQWPGGALKTQYF	TGTGCCAGCAGCCAGTGGCCCGGGGGGGCCTTAAAGACCCAGTACTTC
TRBJ2-1	TRBD2	TRBV4-1	.	CASSQGWDYNNEQFF	TGCGCCAGCAGCCAAGGGTGGGACTATAACAATGAGCAGTTCTTC
TRBJ2-7	.	TRBV7-2	.	CASSENFGTFYEQYF	TGTGCCAGCAGCGAGAATTTCGGGACTTTCTACGAGCAGTACTTC
TRBJ2-1	TRBD2	TRBV5-6	.	CASSPASGVSDEQFF	TGTGCCAGCAGCCCCGCTAGCGGGGTATCTGATGAGCAGTTCTTC
TRBJ2-5	TRBD2	TRBV19	.	CASSILLAGIETQYF	TGTGCCAGTAGTATATTACTAGCGGGGATAGAGACCCAGTACTTC
TRBJ2-5	.	TRBV18	.	CASSPPGSGETQYF	TGTGCCAGCTCCCCCCCGGGTTCTGGAGAGACCCAGTACTTC
TRBJ1-2	.	TRBV10-3	.	CAISDDISNYGYTF	TGTGCCATCAGTGACGACATCTCTAACTATGGCTACACCTTC
TRBJ2-3	TRBD1	TRBV11-3	.	CASSSGGTGPLRGTDTQYF	TGTGCCAGCAGCTCAGGGGGGACAGGGCCCTTGCGTGGCACAGATACGCAGTATTTT
TRBJ2-3	TRBD2	TRBV9	.	CASSASGTSGGGTDTQYF	TGTGCCAGCAGCGCCTCCGGGACTAGCGGGGGCGGCACAGATACGCAGTATTTT
TRBJ2-3	TRBD2	TRBV9	.	CASSGAGGVSTDTQYF	TGTGCCAGCAGCGGAGCGGGGGGAGTTAGCACAGATACGCAGTATTTT
TRBJ1-2	TRBD1	TRBV5-4	.	CASSRDRVYGYTF	TGTGCCAGCAGCCGCGACAGGGTCTATGGCTACACCTTC
TRBJ1-2	.	TRBV7-2	.	CASSPSGRANGYTF	TGTGCCAGCAGCCCCTCCGGCAGGGCTAATGGCTACACCTTC
TRBJ1-1	.	TRBV5-6	.	CASSSPPMNTEAFF	TGTGCCAGCAGCTCCCCCCCAATGAACACTGAAGCTTTCTTT
TRBJ2-3	TRBD1	TRBV2	.	CASSDPGQGSFTDTQYF	TGTGCCAGCAGTGATCCCGGACAGGGGTCTTTCACAGATACGCAGTATTTT
TRBJ2-1	TRBD2	TRBV9	.	CASSRAGGSYNEQFF	TGTGCCAGCAGCCGTGCGGGGGGATCCTACAATGAGCAGTTCTTC
TRBJ2-7	TRBD1	TRBV11-1	.	CASSLRQGAHYEQYF	TGTGCCAGCAGCCTCAGACAGGGGGCCCACTACGAGCAGTACTTC
TRBJ2-7	.	TRBV5-4	.	CASSLELVPYEQYF	TGTGCCAGCAGCTTGGAACTAGTCCCCTACGAGCAGTACTTC
TRBJ2-5	.	TRBV5-6	.	CASSPRGGETQYF	TGTGCCAGCAGCCCCCGGGGTGGAGAGACCCAGTACTTC
TRBJ2-5	TRBD2	TRBV9	.	CASSVVGGGAETQYF	TGTGCCAGCAGCGTAGTCGGCGGGGGGGCGGAGACCCAGTACTTC
TRBJ2-5	TRBD2	TRBV4-3	.	CASSQDGGGGGETQYF	TGCGCCAGCAGCCAAGATGGGGGCGGGGGGGGAGAGACCCAGTACTTC
TRBJ2-7	.	TRBV6-5	.	CASSYRSGRNEQYF	TGTGCCAGCAGTTACCGGTCAGGGAGGAACGAGCAGTACTTC
TRBJ1-1	.	TRBV7-7	few	CASSPARGTEAFF	TGTGCTAGCAGCCCCGCTAGGGGTACTGAAGCTTTCTTT